The 24 T cell receptor beta chains listed next were all sequenced from one sample in a study of shared clonotypes between healthy human individuals. Naive CD8 isolation took CD45RO-negative cells positively selected for CCR7 and excluded terminally differentiated effector memory CD45RA+ cells. Method: immunoSEQ multiplex PCR; TCRdb's copy keeps in-frame clones and lacks some. The sample carries around 1.9 million clones, about 93% recorded once. Sequencing was done on a sample of naive CD8+ T cells from PBMCs. These receptors all stem from a man younger than 35 in good health. Some clones in this sample may be carry-over from other donors' samples.

This sequence joins TRBV29-1 and TRBJ2-5; maybe TRBD2 (5 bases). Germline V gene sequence: CDR1 SQVTM, CDR2 ANQGSEA. The V end was cut by 6 bases, the J end by 9 bases, with 20 bases between. The CDR3 length is 13 residues. The CDR3 protein is CSVPGLPSWAQYF. The CDR3 bases are TGCAGCGTACCCGGACTGCCATCGTGGGCCCAGTACTTC.

V usage is TRBV27 and J usage is TRBJ2-5; D is undetermined. Germline V lookup: CDR1 MNHEY, CDR2 SMNVEV (reference sequence). CDR3 length: 13 residues. V lost 10 bases, J lost 0 bases, and 12 bases lay in between. CDR3 nucleotides: TGTGCCACCCTCAGTCCGTACCAAGAGACCCAGTACTTC. Translation: CATLSPYQETQYF.

The chain employs TRBV27 and TRBJ2-3, with 8 bases aligning to TRBD1. V lost 8 bases and J lost 4; bases outside the gene matches: 8. This CDR3 is 14 amino acids long. CDR1 MNHEY and CDR2 SMNVEV come from the germline V gene (reference sequence). The CDR3 sequence is CASGGQGVPDTQYF. CDR3 in DNA: TGTGCCAGCGGCGGACAGGGCGTCCCAGATACGCAGTATTTT.

V is TRBV5-1 and J is TRBJ2-7; D perhaps matches TRBD1 (6 bases). The CDR3 covers 14 residues. V was trimmed by 4 bases and J by 5 bases, leaving 16 bases between them. The germline CDR1 and CDR2 sequences are SGHRS and YFSETQ. The CDR3 loop is CASSSTGTWDEQYF. The CDR3, as DNA: TGCGCCAGCAGCAGTACCGGGACATGGGACGAGCAGTACTTC.

V gene TRBV6-1 combines with J gene TRBJ2-7, with D perhaps TRBD1 (6 bases). Looked up from germline, CDR1 is MNHNS and CDR2 is SASEGT. The CDR3 totals 15 residues. V shed 6 bases and J shed 3 bases, with 18 bases lying between them. CDR3 in amino acids: CASRHDRDKYYEQYF. DNA for the CDR3: TGTGCCAGCAGACATGACCGGGACAAGTACTACGAGCAGTACTTC.

V gene TRBV27 combines with J gene TRBJ1-2; weak D call: TRBD1 (5 bases). The CDR3 has 15 residues. The germline V gene has CDR1 MNHEY and CDR2 SMNVEV (reference sequence). V was cut by 4 bases and J by 8 bases, with 20 bases left in between. CDR3 residues: CASSSTGTLGGGYTF. The CDR3 region has the DNA TGTGCCAGCAGTTCTACCGGGACCCTAGGAGGCGGCTACACCTTC.

The chain recombines TRBV5-5 with TRBJ2-7, with D unclear. The CDR3 is 16 amino acids. With 2 bases removed from V and 0 bases from J, the gap between germline ends came to 15 bases. Germline V gene lookup returns CDR1 SGHKS and CDR2 YYEKEE (reference sequence). The CDR3 reads CASSFARAANSYEQYF. CDR3 nucleotide sequence: TGTGCCAGCAGCTTTGCCCGGGCCGCTAACTCCTACGAGCAGTACTTC.

V is TRBV7-8 and J is TRBJ1-2, with D possibly being TRBD1 (5 bases). V lost 1 base, J lost 4 bases, and 13 bases lay in between. There are 15 residues in the CDR3. Germline lookup yields CDR1 SGHVS and CDR2 FQNEAQ. The CDR3 sequence is CASSLELGRAYGYTF. The CDR3 nucleotides read TGTGCCAGCAGCTTAGAGTTGGGCAGGGCCTATGGCTACACCTTC.

In its sample, this clone was seen once. This chain joins TRBV27 and TRBJ2-1; TRBD1 matches 8 bases. Germline CDR1 and CDR2: MNHEY and SMNVEV (reference sequence). This CDR3 contains 15 residues. The V segment lost 3 bases and the J segment 8 bases; nucleotides outside the gene matches: 9. The CDR3 sequence: CASSLRRTGWDEQFF. CDR3 in DNA: TGTGCCAGCAGTTTGAGGCGGACAGGGTGGGATGAGCAGTTCTTC.

The chain links TRBV9 to TRBJ2-3; 14 positions match TRBD2. Germline assignment: CDR1 SGDLS and CDR2 YYNGEE. There are 16 residues in the CDR3. V lost 3 bases to trimming and J lost 2 bases; unmatched junction nucleotides: 2. CDR3 in amino acids: CASSETSGRDTDTQYF. The CDR3 DNA reads TGTGCCAGCAGCGAGACTAGCGGGAGGGACACAGATACGCAGTATTTT. Based on the CDR3 plus reference TRBV9 and TRBJ2-3, the full variable domain is DSGVTQTPKHLITATGQRVTLRCSPRSGDLSVYWYQQSLDQGLQFLIQYYNGEERAKGNILERFSAQQFPDLHSELNLSSLELGDSALYFCASSETSGRDTDTQYFGPGTRLTVL.

This clone showed up just once. The J gene is TRBJ1-5, the V gene TRBV19, with no clear D. Trimming took off 2 bases at V and 0 bases at J, with 17 bases between the two ends. In germline, CDR1 is LNHDA, CDR2 SQIVND (reference sequence). CDR3 length equals 18 residues. The CDR3 region has the DNA TGTGCCAGTAGTATACGGCAGGCGCCCATCTATAGCAATCAGCCCCAGCATTTT. Amino acids: CASSIRQAPIYSNQPQHF. Using reference TRBV19 and TRBJ1-5 for the parts outside the CDR3, the full variable domain is DGGITQSPKYLFRKEGQNVTLSCEQNLNHDAMYWYRQDPGQGLRLIYYSQIVNDFQKGDIAEGYSVSREKKESFPLTVTSAQKNPTAFYLCASSIRQAPIYSNQPQHFGDGTRLSIL.

This clone was seen more than once but under ten times. This sample also contains other DNA sequences that code for the same CDR3. This chain uses TRBV27 with TRBJ1-1; possibly TRBD1 for D (5 bases). V lost 1 base and J lost 0, with 9 bases in between. CDR1 and CDR2 (germline): MNHEY, SMNVEV (reference sequence). The CDR3 is made up of 15 amino acids. The CDR3 region has the DNA TGTGCCAGCAGTTTATGGGGGGGGATGAACACTGAAGCTTTCTTT. Translation: CASSLWGGMNTEAFF.

This clone appeared a single time. The rearrangement joins TRBV27 to TRBJ2-7; 9 nucleotides match TRBD2. Germline V gene lookup returns CDR1 MNHEY and CDR2 SMNVEV (reference sequence). Germline trimming cut 7 bases from V and 6 bases from J; bases unmatched to any gene: 10. This CDR3 has 14 residues. The CDR3 loop is CASTIVAGGFEQYF. DNA of the CDR3: TGTGCCAGCACTATCGTTGCGGGGGGGTTCGAGCAGTACTTC.

With regard to this clone: Additional DNA sequences in this sample encode the identical CDR3. The chain carries TRBV27 and TRBJ2-1, with unresolved D. V was pared by 2 bases and J by 6 bases, with 8 bases between. CDR3 length: 13 amino acids. Germline CDR1 is MNHEY and CDR2 is SMNVEV (reference sequence). CDR3 bases: TGTGCCAGCAGTTTAACACGCTTCAATGAGCAGTTCTTC. It translates to CASSLTRFNEQFF.

The rearrangement joins TRBV28 to TRBJ2-1; 10 positions match TRBD2. Germline CDR1 MDHEN, CDR2 SYDVKM. This CDR3 has 15 amino acids. The V and J ends lost 4 bases and 3 bases, in that order; junction bases with no gene match: 3. This CDR3 is CASSSGLAIYNEQFF. The DNA of the CDR3 is TGTGCCAGCAGTTCGGGACTAGCGATCTACAATGAGCAGTTCTTC.

About this clone: The sample carries other DNA sequences with the same CDR3. The chain couples TRBV5-6 to TRBJ2-7; a possible D gene is TRBD2 (5 bases). Trimming pared 2 bases from V and 0 bases from J, leaving 9 bases between. This CDR3 is built from 14 residues. Germline-derived CDR1 and CDR2 are SGHDT and YYEEEE. In DNA form, the CDR3 reads TGTGCCAGCAGCTTCAGAGGGCCCTCCTACGAGCAGTACTTC. It specifies CASSFRGPSYEQYF.

The chain carries TRBV14 and TRBJ1-2; TRBD1 matches at 7 bases. Looked up from germline, CDR1 is SGHDN and CDR2 is FVKESK. This CDR3 spans 14 amino acids. Trimming removed 5 bases from V and 8 bases from J; junction bases left unmatched: 11. CDR3 nucleotide sequence: TGTGCCAGCAGCTTAGACAGGGCGCTGGTGGGCTACACCTTC. It encodes CASSLDRALVGYTF.

J is TRBJ1-1 and V is TRBV6-6; D remains ambiguous. V dropped 6 bases and J dropped 4 bases, with 21 bases sitting between them. CDR3 size: 16 residues. Looked up from germline, CDR1 is MNHNY and CDR2 is SVGAGI (reference sequence). CDR3 region: CASRDGVEGSGTEAFF. CDR3 coding DNA: TGTGCCAGCAGGGACGGGGTAGAGGGAAGTGGCACTGAAGCTTTCTTT.

This clone was picked up one time. This chain uses TRBV5-6 with TRBJ2-1; 8 positions match TRBD1. Germline V gives CDR1 SGHDT, CDR2 YYEEEE. The CDR3 is 12 amino acids. Trimming cost V 4 bases and J 8 bases; bases outside gene matches: 2. CDR3 loop: CASSPGQDEQFF. The DNA of the CDR3 is TGTGCCAGCAGCCCGGGACAGGATGAGCAGTTCTTC.

The rearrangement uses TRBV7-9 and TRBJ2-3; 13 bases are a match to TRBD2. The CDR3 contains 16 residues. Per germline, CDR1 SEHNR and CDR2 FQNEAQ (reference sequence). J was trimmed by 4 bases and V by 5 bases; bases with no gene match: 6. CDR3 in DNA: TGTGCCAGCAGCACTCTACTAGCGGGAGGGGCAGATACGCAGTATTTT. It codes for CASSTLLAGGADTQYF.

This chain links TRBV14 with TRBJ1-1; the D is unclear. The length of the CDR3 is 12 residues. Germline V gives CDR1 SGHDN, CDR2 FVKESK. Trimming shortened V by 4 bases and J by 7 bases, and 10 bases separated the two germline ends. The CDR3 reads CASSPRGLEAFF. CDR3 nucleotides: TGTGCCAGCAGCCCTCGAGGCCTTGAAGCTTTCTTT.

This sequence joins TRBV5-1 and TRBJ2-7, with 8 bases identical to TRBD2. The J segment lost 2 bases and the V segment lost 1 base, leaving 8 bases of the junction unmatched. CDR1 and CDR2 from the germline V gene are SGHRS and YFSETQ. The CDR3 is made up of 16 amino acids. As DNA, the CDR3 is TGCGCCAGCAGCTTGAGGTTAGCGGGGTATACCTACGAGCAGTACTTC. It specifies CASSLRLAGYTYEQYF.

The chain has TRBV9 and TRBJ1-1; D is unclear. Trimming took 0 bases from V and 0 from J, leaving 9 bases between them. The CDR3 length is 15 residues. Per the germline V gene, CDR1 is SGDLS and CDR2 is YYNGEE. The CDR3 is CASSVVRGVNTEAFF. CDR3 DNA sequence: TGTGCCAGCAGCGTAGTTCGGGGAGTGAACACTGAAGCTTTCTTT.

With regard to this clone: The junction departs from the called germline gene at one end, perhaps through a read error. V usage is TRBV14 and J usage is TRBJ2-7, with no clear D. Per germline, CDR1 SGHDN and CDR2 FVKESK. The CDR3 loop spans 13 amino acids. The CDR3 sequence: CASSEDQNGEQYF. In nucleotides, the CDR3 is TGTGCCAGCAGCGAAGATCAGAACGGCGAGCAGTACTTC.